A single sample gave rise to the 22 T cell receptor beta chains below, sequenced in a study of metastatic and nonmetastatic thyroid tumors. With MiXCR, TCRdb called clones anew from the PCR reads. The sample shows approximately 22,000 clones, over 9% of them seen only once. No patient received treatment before thyroid surgery. The sample was blood. The receptors shown here come from a female donor with papillary thyroid cancer or a benign thyroid nodule (not recorded which). Some clones in this sample may be carry-over from other donors' samples.

Ten or more counts support this clone. The chain is built from TRBV6-1 and TRBJ1-1; D unclear. V lost 3 bases to trimming and J lost 6 bases, with 11 bases between them. Germline V gene lookup returns CDR1 MNHNS and CDR2 SASEGT. The CDR3 is 13 residues long. DNA for the CDR3: TGTGCCAGCAGTGACTTAATGATATCTGAAGCTTTCTTT. This gives the protein CASSDLMISEAFF.

This clone was seen at least ten times. The chain links TRBV12-3 or TRBV12-4 to TRBJ2-5; maybe TRBD1 (6 bases). The V and J ends lost 1 base and 5 bases respectively, with 14 bases between them. This CDR3 region has 15 residues. The CDR3 nucleotides are TGTGCCAGCAGTTTAGTGGCAGGGGATACGGAGACCCAGTACTTC. It codes for CASSLVAGDTETQYF.

This clone is medium-sized. This rearrangement joins TRBV6-1 to TRBJ2-7; D not certain. Germline V lookup: CDR1 MNHNS, CDR2 SASEGT. CDR3 length: 13 amino acids. V gave up 6 bases and J gave up 2 bases, with 11 bases separating them. The CDR3 here is CASRESRTYEQYF. The CDR3 bases are TGTGCCAGCAGGGAGAGCAGGACCTACGAGCAGTACTTC.

The CDR3 sequence: CASSSGLGEADTQYF. The CDR3 nucleotides are TGTGCCAGCAGCTCGGGACTAGGCGAGGCAGATACGCAGTATTTT. This rearrangement joins TRBV5-6 to TRBJ2-3; TRBD2 agrees at 8 bases. CDR3 length: 15 amino acids. CDR1 and CDR2 (germline): SGHDT, YYEEEE. The trim removed 3 bases at V and 4 bases at J, leaving 7 bases unmatched.

Comment on this clone: Because it lacks the conserved phenylalanine or tryptophan at the end, this CDR3 is likely a read error. The DNA is omitted, as the CDR3 cannot be located on it reliably, and the CDR3 follows TCRdb's listing. The J gene is TRBJ2-5, the V gene TRBV6-5; the table calls TRBD1, which could not be checked here. The germline V gene encodes CDR1 MNHEY and CDR2 SVGAGI. The CDR3 is 12 residues long, ends included. The CDR3 region is CATSQGEETLYY.

In this sample, this clone turned up many times. The J gene is TRBJ1-5, the V gene TRBV15; perhaps TRBD1 as D (6 bases). The germline V gene encodes CDR1 LNHNV and CDR2 YYDKDF (reference sequence). V was clipped by 3 bases and J by 6 bases, with 12 bases between them. The CDR3 is made up of 14 amino acids. For the CDR3, the DNA is TGTGCCACCAGCAGTGGAGGGGGAGGTCAGCCCCAGCATTTT. This gives the protein CATSSGGGGQPQHF.

The chain uses TRBV18 and TRBJ2-1, with 7 bases lining up with TRBD2. The germline V gene has CDR1 KGHSH and CDR2 LQKENI. CDR3 length: 16 amino acids. V shed 1 base and J 4 bases; nucleotides not matched to a gene: 7. CDR3 loop: CASSPHPRGGYNEQFF. The DNA for the CDR3 is TGTGCCAGCTCACCACACCCTCGCGGGGGTTACAATGAGCAGTTCTTC. Supplemented by reference TRBV18 and TRBJ2-1, the full variable domain reads NAGVMQNPRHLVRRRGQEARLRCSPMKGHSHVYWYRQLPEEGLKFMVYLQKENIIDESGMPKERFSAEFPKEGPSILRIQQVVRGDSAAYFCASSPHPRGGYNEQFFGPGTRLTVL.

This clone appeared a single time. V usage is TRBV20-1 and J usage is TRBJ1-5; the D is unclear. Germline CDR1 DFQATT, CDR2 SNEGSKA (reference sequence). Trimming left V 5 bases short and J 5 bases short, with 16 bases between. The CDR3 extends over 14 amino acids. The DNA of the CDR3 is TGCAGTGCTTTGGATATGGAGGAGCATCAGCCCCAGCATTTT. Translating it yields CSALDMEEHQPQHF.

This chain connects TRBV6-1 to TRBJ1-6; unclear D gene. Germline CDR1 and CDR2: MNHNS and SASEGT. CDR3 size: 14 residues. The V and J ends lost 3 bases and 5 bases respectively, with 8 bases between them. The CDR3 bases are TGTGCCAGCAGTGAGACACTTGATAATTCACCCCTCCACTTT. Translated: CASSETLDNSPLHF.

The chain couples TRBV6-2 or TRBV6-3 to TRBJ2-1, with D maybe TRBD1 (6 bases). Germline-derived CDR1 and CDR2 are MNHEY and SVGEGT. The length of the CDR3 is 13 residues. Trimming removed 4 bases from V and 9 bases from J, with 13 bases in between. In DNA form, the CDR3 reads TGTGCCAGCAGTTTGGCAGGGGCAGGTGAGCAGTTCTTC. It is translated as CASSLAGAGEQFF.

This clone was counted many times. The chain joins TRBV6-1 to TRBJ1-2, with 9 positions matching TRBD1. With 3 bases clipped from V and 8 bases from J, the junction kept 10 bases outside the gene matches. CDR1 MNHNS and CDR2 SASEGT come from the germline V gene. The CDR3 loop spans 15 amino acids. The DNA of the CDR3 is TGTGCCAGCAGTGACCCCGGGACAGGGCGGTCGGGCTACACCTTC. Translated: CASSDPGTGRSGYTF.

This clone is labeled as medium-sized (0.01 to 0.1%). This sequence joins TRBV6-2 or TRBV6-3 and TRBJ2-2, with 7 bases aligning to TRBD1. The CDR3 length is 17 residues. Germline values: CDR1 MNHEY, CDR2 SVGEGT. Unmatched junction bases numbered 13, after V lost 7 bases and J lost 2 bases. The CDR3 DNA follows: TGTGCCAGCAAGACAGGGAGAGAAGCGCAAAACACCGGGGAGCTGTTTTTT. This encodes CASKTGREAQNTGELFF.

This clone occurred many times. The chain is built from TRBV3-1 and TRBJ2-1; D unclear. The CDR3 extends over 15 amino acids. From germline, CDR1 is LGHDT and CDR2 YNNKEL (reference sequence). Trimming left V 1 base short and J 5 bases short, with 12 bases between. CDR3 amino acids: CASSQGHSPNNEQFF. CDR3 DNA: TGTGCCAGCAGCCAAGGGCATTCTCCAAACAATGAGCAGTTCTTC.

This clone is termed medium-sized. J is TRBJ2-6 and V is TRBV6-2 or TRBV6-3; D gene unclear. Between the trimmed V and J ends, which lost 5 bases and 0 bases, there was a span of 5 bases. The CDR3 has 14 amino acids. Germline CDR1 reads MNHEY; CDR2 reads SVGEGT. The chain's CDR3 is CASSPLSGANVLTF. CDR3 sequence (DNA): TGTGCCAGCAGTCCCCTCTCTGGGGCCAACGTCCTGACTTTC.

The table lists this clone with many counts. V and J are TRBV7-9 and TRBJ2-1, with unresolved D. Germline V gives CDR1 SEHNR, CDR2 FQNEAQ (reference sequence). This CDR3 comprises 11 residues. The V gene lost 0 bases and the J gene lost 12 bases, with 6 bases spanning the gap. Here the CDR3 DNA reads TGTGCCAGCAGCTTAGCGAGTGTGCAGTTCTTC. Residues: CASSLASVQFF.

There are a few counts of this clone. A much larger clone differs from this one at a single base, so this may be a read error. The chain joins TRBV7-9 to TRBJ2-5, with D maybe TRBD2 (5 bases). This CDR3 is built from 11 residues. The V gene lost 5 bases and the J gene lost 8 bases, with 9 bases spanning the gap. In germline, CDR1 is SEHNR, CDR2 FQNEAQ (reference sequence). Here the CDR3 reads CASSPGVTQYF. The CDR3 DNA follows: TGTGCCAGCAGCCCCGGGGTAACCCAGTACTTC.

This clone was seen many times. The rearrangement links TRBV14 to TRBJ2-1; TRBD2 aligns across 7 bases. The CDR3 covers 17 residues. Germline-derived CDR1 and CDR2 are SGHDN and FVKESK. V gave up 4 bases and J gave up 5 bases; unmatched junction bases: 14. This chain's CDR3 is CASSLTIEREGNNEQFF. In nucleotides, the CDR3 is TGTGCCAGCAGCCTCACCATCGAGAGGGAGGGAAACAATGAGCAGTTCTTC.

This clone was found many times. V gene TRBV30 combines with J gene TRBJ1-2; D unclear. The CDR3 spans 12 residues. The germline gives CDR1 GTSNPN, CDR2 SVGIG (reference sequence). Deletions cut 0 bases from V and 4 bases from J, with 6 bases between. The CDR3 reads CAWSVSGYGYTF. The CDR3 nucleotides read TGTGCCTGGAGTGTTTCCGGCTATGGCTACACCTTC.

This clone was detected ten times or more. The chain couples TRBV20-1 to TRBJ2-7; maybe TRBD2 (6 bases). The V gene lost 6 bases and the J gene lost 7 bases, with 19 bases spanning the gap. The germline V gene encodes CDR1 DFQATT and CDR2 SNEGSKA (reference sequence). There are 13 residues in the CDR3. The DNA for the CDR3 is TGCAGTGCGGCCGGGGACTCGCCGCGGGAGCAGTACTTC. It yields the protein CSAAGDSPREQYF.

This clone was observed at least ten times. The chain couples TRBV3-1 to TRBJ2-7; D may be TRBD2 (5 bases). From germline, CDR1 is LGHDT and CDR2 YNNKEL (reference sequence). The CDR3 runs to 14 residues. V shed 6 bases and J shed 6 bases, with 18 bases lying between them. The CDR3 bases are TGTGCCAGCAGTCAGCGAGCGGCAAAGGGCGAGCAGTACTTC. Translation: CASSQRAAKGEQYF.

This clone is medium-sized in the sample. V gene TRBV6-2 or TRBV6-3 combines with J gene TRBJ2-5; TRBD2 matches at 8 bases. The germline CDR1 and CDR2 sequences are MNHEY and SVGEGT. The CDR3 has 13 amino acids. V shed 5 bases, J shed 4 bases, and the junction held 3 bases outside the gene matches. The CDR3 reads CASSPTSGETQYF. DNA of the CDR3: TGTGCCAGCAGTCCCACTAGCGGAGAGACCCAGTACTTC.

This clone was counted ten times or more. This chain links TRBV5-1 with TRBJ2-5; no reliable D call. V was shortened by 0 bases and J by 2 bases, with 11 bases between the two germline ends. The CDR3 covers 15 residues. Germline assignment: CDR1 SGHRS and CDR2 YFSETQ. This chain's CDR3 is CASSLESGPQETQYF. CDR3 nucleotides: TGCGCCAGCAGCTTGGAGTCGGGTCCTCAAGAGACCCAGTACTTC.